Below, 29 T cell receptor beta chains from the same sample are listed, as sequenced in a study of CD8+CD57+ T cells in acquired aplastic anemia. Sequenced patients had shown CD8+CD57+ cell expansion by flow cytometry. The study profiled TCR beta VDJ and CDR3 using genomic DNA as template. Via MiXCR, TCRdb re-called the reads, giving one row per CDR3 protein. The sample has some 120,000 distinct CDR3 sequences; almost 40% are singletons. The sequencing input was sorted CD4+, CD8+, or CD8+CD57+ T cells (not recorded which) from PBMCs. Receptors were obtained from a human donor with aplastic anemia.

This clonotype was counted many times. CDR3 region: CASSLALGAMNTEAFF. Here the CDR3 DNA reads TGTGCCAGCAGCTTGGCCTTGGGGGCGATGAACACTGAAGCTTTCTTT. The chain links TRBV5-6 to TRBJ1-1, with D perhaps TRBD1 (6 bases). With 0 bases removed from V and 0 bases from J, the gap between germline ends came to 12 bases. This CDR3 is built from 16 residues. Germline V CDR1 and CDR2: SGHDT, YYEEEE.

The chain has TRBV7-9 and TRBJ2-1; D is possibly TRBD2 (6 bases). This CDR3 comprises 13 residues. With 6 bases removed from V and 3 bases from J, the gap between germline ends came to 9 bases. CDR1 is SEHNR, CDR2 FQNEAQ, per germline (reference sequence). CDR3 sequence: CASSPGDYNEQFF. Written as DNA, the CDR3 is TGTGCCAGCAGTCCGGGGGACTACAATGAGCAGTTCTTC.

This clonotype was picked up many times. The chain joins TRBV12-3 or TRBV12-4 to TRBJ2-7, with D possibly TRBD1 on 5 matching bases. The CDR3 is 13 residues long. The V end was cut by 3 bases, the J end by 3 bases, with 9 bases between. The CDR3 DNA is TGTGCCAGCAGTTTTGCCGACAGCTACGAGCAGTACTTC. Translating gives CASSFADSYEQYF.

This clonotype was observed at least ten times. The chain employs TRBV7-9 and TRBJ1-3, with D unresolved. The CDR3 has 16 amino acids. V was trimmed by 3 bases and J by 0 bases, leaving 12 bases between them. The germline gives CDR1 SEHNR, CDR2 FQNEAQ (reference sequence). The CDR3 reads CASSLDGPISGNTIYF. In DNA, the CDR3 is TGTGCCAGCAGCTTGGATGGACCGATCTCTGGAAACACCATATATTTT.

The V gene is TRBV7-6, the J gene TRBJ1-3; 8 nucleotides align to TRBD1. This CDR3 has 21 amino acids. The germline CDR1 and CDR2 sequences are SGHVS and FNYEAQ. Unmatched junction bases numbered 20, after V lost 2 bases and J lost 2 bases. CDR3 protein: CASSLKGQASTSGDTGNTIYF. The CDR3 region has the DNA TGTGCCAGCAGCTTAAAGGGACAGGCCAGCACGTCCGGGGATACTGGAAACACCATATATTTT. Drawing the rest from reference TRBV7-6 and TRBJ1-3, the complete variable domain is GAGVSQSPRYKVTKRGQDVALRCDPISGHVSLYWYRQALGQGPEFLTYFNYEAQQDKSGLPNDRFSAERPEGSISTLTIQRTEQRDSAMYRCASSLKGQASTSGDTGNTIYFGEGSWLTVV.

In nucleotides, the CDR3 is TGTGCCAGCAGTGGGGGGTCCGAGCAGTACTTC. It translates to CASSGGSEQYF. The rearrangement links TRBV2 to TRBJ2-7, with D perhaps TRBD1 or TRBD2 (5 bases each). Trimming took off 4 bases at V and 6 bases at J, with 7 bases between the two ends. CDR3 size: 11 residues. CDR1 is SNHLY and CDR2 is FYNNEI in the germline V gene.

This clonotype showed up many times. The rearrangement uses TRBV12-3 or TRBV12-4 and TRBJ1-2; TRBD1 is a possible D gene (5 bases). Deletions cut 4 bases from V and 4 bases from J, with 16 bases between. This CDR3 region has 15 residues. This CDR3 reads CASSYGGGSGYGYTF. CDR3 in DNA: TGTGCCAGCAGTTACGGGGGAGGCAGCGGCTATGGCTACACCTTC.

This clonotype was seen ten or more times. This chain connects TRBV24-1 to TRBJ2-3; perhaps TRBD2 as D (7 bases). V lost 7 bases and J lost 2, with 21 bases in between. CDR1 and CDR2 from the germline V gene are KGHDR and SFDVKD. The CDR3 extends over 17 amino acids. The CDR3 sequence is CATSQEPGGGITDTQYF. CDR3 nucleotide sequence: TGTGCCACCAGCCAGGAGCCAGGCGGGGGCATCACAGATACGCAGTATTTT.

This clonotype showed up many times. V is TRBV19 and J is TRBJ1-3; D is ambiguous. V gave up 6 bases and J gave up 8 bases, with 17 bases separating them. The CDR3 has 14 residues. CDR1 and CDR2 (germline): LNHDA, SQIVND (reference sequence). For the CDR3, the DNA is TGTGCCAGTAGAGGTAACGACCGGGTGGACACCATATATTTT. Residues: CASRGNDRVDTIYF. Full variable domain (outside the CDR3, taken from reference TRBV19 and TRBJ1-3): DGGITQSPKYLFRKEGQNVTLSCEQNLNHDAMYWYRQDPGQGLRLIYYSQIVNDFQKGDIAEGYSVSREKKESFPLTVTSAQKNPTAFYLCASRGNDRVDTIYFGEGSWLTVV.

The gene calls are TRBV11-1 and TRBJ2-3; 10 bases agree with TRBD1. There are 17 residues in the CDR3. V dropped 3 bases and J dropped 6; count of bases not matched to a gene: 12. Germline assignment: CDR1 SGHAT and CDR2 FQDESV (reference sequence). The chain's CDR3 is CASSLRRQGASLDTQYF. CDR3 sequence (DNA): TGTGCCAGCAGCTTGAGGAGACAGGGGGCCTCATTGGATACGCAGTATTTT.

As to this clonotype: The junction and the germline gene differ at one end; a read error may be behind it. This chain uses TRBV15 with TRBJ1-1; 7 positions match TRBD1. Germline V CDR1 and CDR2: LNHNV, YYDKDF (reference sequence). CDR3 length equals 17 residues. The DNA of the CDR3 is TGTGCCACCAACAGAGCGTGGCAGGGGGGTTTCGGGACTGAAGCTTTCTTT. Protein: CATNRAWQGGFGTEAFF.

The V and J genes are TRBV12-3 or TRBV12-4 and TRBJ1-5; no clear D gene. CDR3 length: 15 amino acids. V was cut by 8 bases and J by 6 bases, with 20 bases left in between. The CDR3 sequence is CASCPCGDSGQPQHF. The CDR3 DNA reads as TGTGCCAGCTGCCCCTGCGGGGATTCTGGTCAGCCCCAGCATTTT.

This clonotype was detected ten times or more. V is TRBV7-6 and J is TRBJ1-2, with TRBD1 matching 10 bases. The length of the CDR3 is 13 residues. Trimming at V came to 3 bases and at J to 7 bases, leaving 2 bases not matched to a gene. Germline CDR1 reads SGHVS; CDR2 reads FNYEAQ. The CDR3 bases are TGTGCCAGCAGCTTGGGACAGGGGATTGGCTACACCTTC. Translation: CASSLGQGIGYTF.

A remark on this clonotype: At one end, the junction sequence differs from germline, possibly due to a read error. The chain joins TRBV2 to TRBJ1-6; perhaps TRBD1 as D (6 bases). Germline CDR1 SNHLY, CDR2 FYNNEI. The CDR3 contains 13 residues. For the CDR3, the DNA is TGTACCAGCAGTGACAGGACCAACTCACCCCTCCACTTT. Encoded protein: CTSSDRTNSPLHF.

CDR3 loop: CASSLGQGLSGANVLTF. CDR3 bases: TGTGCCAGCAGTCTGGGACAGGGGTTATCTGGGGCCAACGTCCTGACTTTC. V usage is TRBV6-1 and J usage is TRBJ2-6; 10 bases line up with TRBD1. Trimming removed 5 bases from V and 1 base from J; junction bases left unmatched: 5. The germline V gene encodes CDR1 MNHNS and CDR2 SASEGT. The CDR3 has 17 residues.

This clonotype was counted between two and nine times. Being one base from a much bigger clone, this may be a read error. The CDR3 region is CATSRPGGGSYNEQFF. The CDR3 DNA follows: TGTGCCACCAGCAGGCCGGGGGGGGGCTCCTACAATGAGCAGTTCTTC. This chain uses TRBV15 with TRBJ2-1, with 8 bases aligning to TRBD2. Germline V CDR1 and CDR2: LNHNV, YYDKDF (reference sequence). J lost 0 bases, V lost 3 bases, and 4 bases had no gene match. CDR3 size: 16 residues.

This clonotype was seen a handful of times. DNA for the CDR3: TGCGCCAGCAGTCTGGGCGGGGGAGGTGATACGCAGTATTTT. This codes for CASSLGGGGDTQYF. V is TRBV5-1 and J is TRBJ2-3; TRBD2 matches 7 bases. The CDR3 length is 14 residues. Looked up from germline, CDR1 is SGHRS and CDR2 is YFSETQ. Unmatched junction bases numbered 9, after V lost 5 bases and J lost 6 bases. The full variable domain, its missing parts supplied by reference TRBV5-1 and TRBJ2-3, is KAGVTQTPRYLIKTRGQQVTLSCSPISGHRSVSWYQQTPGQGLQFLFEYFSETQRNKGNFPGRFSGRQFSNSRSEMNVSTLELGDSALYLCASSLGGGGDTQYFGPGTRLTVL.

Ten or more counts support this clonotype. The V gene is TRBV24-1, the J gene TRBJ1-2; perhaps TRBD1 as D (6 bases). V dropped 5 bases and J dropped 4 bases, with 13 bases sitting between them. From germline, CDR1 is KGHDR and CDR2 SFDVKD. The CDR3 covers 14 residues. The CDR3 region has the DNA TGTGCCACCAGTGTTGGTTCGGACAGCTATGGCTACACCTTC. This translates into CATSVGSDSYGYTF.

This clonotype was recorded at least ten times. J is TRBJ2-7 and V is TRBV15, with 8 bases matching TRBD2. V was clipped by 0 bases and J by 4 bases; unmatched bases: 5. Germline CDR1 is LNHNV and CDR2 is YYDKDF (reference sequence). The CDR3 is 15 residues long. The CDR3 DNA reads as TGTGCCACCAGCAGAGACAAAAGCGGGGGATACGAGCAGTACTTC. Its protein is CATSRDKSGGYEQYF.

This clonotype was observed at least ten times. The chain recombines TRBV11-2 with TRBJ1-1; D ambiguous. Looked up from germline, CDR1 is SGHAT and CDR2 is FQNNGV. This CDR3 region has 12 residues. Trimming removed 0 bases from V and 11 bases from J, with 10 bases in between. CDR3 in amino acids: CASSLDSGRAFF. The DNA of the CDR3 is TGTGCCAGCAGCTTAGACAGTGGGAGGGCTTTCTTT.

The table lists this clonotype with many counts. The CDR3 DNA reads as TGCAGTGCAGGGACAGGCGGTCGGAGGCCCCAGCATTTT. Translating gives CSAGTGGRRPQHF. V usage is TRBV20-1 and J usage is TRBJ1-5; 8 bases match TRBD1. The CDR3 is made up of 13 amino acids. CDR1 is DFQATT, CDR2 SNEGSKA, per germline (reference sequence). Trimming cost V 6 bases and J 9 bases; bases outside gene matches: 10.

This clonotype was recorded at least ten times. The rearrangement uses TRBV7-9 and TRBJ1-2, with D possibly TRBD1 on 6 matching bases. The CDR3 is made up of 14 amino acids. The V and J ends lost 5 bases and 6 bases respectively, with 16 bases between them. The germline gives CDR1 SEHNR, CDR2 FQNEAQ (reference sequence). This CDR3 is CASSIPGHRDGYTF. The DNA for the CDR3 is TGTGCCAGCAGCATCCCGGGACATCGGGATGGCTACACCTTC.

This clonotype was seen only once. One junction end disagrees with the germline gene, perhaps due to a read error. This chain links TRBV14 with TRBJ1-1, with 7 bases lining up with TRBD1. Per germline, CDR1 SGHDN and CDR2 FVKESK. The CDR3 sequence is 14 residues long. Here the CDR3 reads CASSLLQGNTEASF. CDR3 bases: TGTGCCAGCAGCCTCTTACAGGGGAACACTGAAGCTTCCTTT.

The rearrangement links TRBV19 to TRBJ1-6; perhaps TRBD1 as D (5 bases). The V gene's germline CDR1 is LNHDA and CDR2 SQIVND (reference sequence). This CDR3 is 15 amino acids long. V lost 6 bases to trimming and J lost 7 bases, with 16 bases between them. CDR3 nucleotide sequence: TGTGCCAGTAGCCATGACAGCCGACCGAATTCACCCCTCCACTTT. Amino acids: CASSHDSRPNSPLHF.

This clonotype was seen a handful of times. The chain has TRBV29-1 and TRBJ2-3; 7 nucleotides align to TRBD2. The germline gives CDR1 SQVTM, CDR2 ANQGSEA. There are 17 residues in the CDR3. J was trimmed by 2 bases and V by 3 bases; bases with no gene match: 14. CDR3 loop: CSVEGLAASGNTDTQYF. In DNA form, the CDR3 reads TGCAGCGTTGAGGGGCTAGCGGCTAGCGGAAACACAGATACGCAGTATTTT.

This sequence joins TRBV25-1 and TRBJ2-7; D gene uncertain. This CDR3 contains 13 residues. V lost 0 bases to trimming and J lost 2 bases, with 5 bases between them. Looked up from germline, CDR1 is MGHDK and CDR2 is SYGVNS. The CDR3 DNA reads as TGTGCCAGCAGTGAATATATGACCTACGAGCAGTACTTC. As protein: CASSEYMTYEQYF.

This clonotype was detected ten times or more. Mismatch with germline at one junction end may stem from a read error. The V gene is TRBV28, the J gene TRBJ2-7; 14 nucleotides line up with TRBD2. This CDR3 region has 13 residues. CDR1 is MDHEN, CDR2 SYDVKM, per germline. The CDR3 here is CASSPGLAGAADF. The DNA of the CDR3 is TGTGCCAGCAGTCCGGGACTAGCGGGGGCGGCCGACTTC.

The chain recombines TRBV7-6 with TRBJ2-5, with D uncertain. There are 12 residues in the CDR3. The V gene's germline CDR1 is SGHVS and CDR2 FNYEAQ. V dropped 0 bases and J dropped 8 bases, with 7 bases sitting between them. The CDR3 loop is CASSLAGLTQYF. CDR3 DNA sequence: TGTGCCAGCAGCTTAGCCGGGCTAACCCAGTACTTC. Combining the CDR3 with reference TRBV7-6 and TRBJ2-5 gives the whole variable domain GAGVSQSPRYKVTKRGQDVALRCDPISGHVSLYWYRQALGQGPEFLTYFNYEAQQDKSGLPNDRFSAERPEGSISTLTIQRTEQRDSAMYRCASSLAGLTQYFGPGTRLLVL.

The DNA for the CDR3 is TGCAGTGCGCAGAGGAACACTGAAGCTTTCTTT. As protein: CSAQRNTEAFF. V gene TRBV20-1 combines with J gene TRBJ1-1; no reliable D call. Germline CDR1 DFQATT, CDR2 SNEGSKA (reference sequence). The V end lost 6 bases, the J end lost 1 base, and 6 bases lay between the germline ends. This CDR3 is 11 amino acids long.